This paragraph reports one T cell receptor beta chain. This entry comes from a study of blood T cell repertoires in COVID-19. Background on the study: For recovered donors of Cohort 3, there were two negative PCRs, clearance, or symptom resolution.

Trimming shortened V by 0 bases and J by 4 bases, and 13 bases separated the two germline ends. CDR1 LGHNA and CDR2 YNFKEQ come from the germline V gene. The length of the CDR3 is 15 residues. Method: immunoSEQ multiplex PCR; TCRdb's copy keeps in-frame clones and lacks some. The sample has approximately 190,000 clones, around 83% seen once. The source of this sequence is a woman aged 40 to 50 in a cohort exposed to, infected with or recovered from COVID-19 (not recorded which). The sample was PBMCs or T cells enriched from blood (not recorded which). V gene TRBV4-2 combines with J gene TRBJ2-7; possible D gene TRBD1, 5 bases. The DNA for the CDR3 is TGTGCCAGCAGCCAAGAAGCTAGGGGATATTACGAGCAGTACTTC. It specifies CASSQEARGYYEQYF.